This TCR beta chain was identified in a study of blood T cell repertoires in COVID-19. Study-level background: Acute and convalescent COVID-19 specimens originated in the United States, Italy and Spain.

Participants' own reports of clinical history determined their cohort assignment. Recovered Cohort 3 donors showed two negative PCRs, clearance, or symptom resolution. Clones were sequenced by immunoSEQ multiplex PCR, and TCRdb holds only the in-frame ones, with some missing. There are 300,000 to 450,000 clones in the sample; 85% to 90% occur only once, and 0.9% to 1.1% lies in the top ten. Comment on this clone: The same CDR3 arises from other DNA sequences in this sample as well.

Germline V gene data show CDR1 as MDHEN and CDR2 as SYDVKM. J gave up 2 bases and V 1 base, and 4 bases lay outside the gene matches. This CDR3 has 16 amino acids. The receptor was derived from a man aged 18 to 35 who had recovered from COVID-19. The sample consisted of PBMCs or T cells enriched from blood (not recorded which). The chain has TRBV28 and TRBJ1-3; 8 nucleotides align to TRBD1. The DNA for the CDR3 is TGTGCCAGCAGTTTATCCGGACAGGGAACTGGAAACACCATATATTTT. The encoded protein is CASSLSGQGTGNTIYF. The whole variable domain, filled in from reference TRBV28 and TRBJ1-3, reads DVKVTQSSRYLVKRTGEKVFLECVQDMDHENMFWYRQDPGLGLRLIYFSYDVKMKEKGDIPEGYSVSREKKERFSLILESASTNQTSMYLCASSLSGQGTGNTIYFGEGSWLTVV.